This TCR beta chain was recorded in a study of technical replicates of blood from four donors (dated 2017 in TCRdb). V is clipped by 4 bases and J by 6 bases, and the sequence between their germline boundaries is 10 bases long. The CDR3 measures 12 amino acids from cysteine to phenylalanine. Just CDR3 DNA is preserved here, 36 bases in frame from base 1. From the germline V gene (reference sequence), CDR1 is LNHDA and CDR2 is SQIVND. Library preparation used the immunoSEQ multiplex PCR assay. TCRdb's version of the immuneACCESS table is confined to in-frame rearrangements and falls short of the full clone set. An unresolved V gene accounts for under half of the shortfall where checked; the remainder is of unknown origin. In all, the sample holds about 82,000 clones, and over 95% of those were seen once. Clones ranked in the top ten supply around 0.38% of the sample. Of note for this clone: Which antigen it targets is not known. The input lacks base qualities; no much larger clone sits a single base away.

In this chain, TRBV19 is recombined with TRBJ2-7; the D segment could be TRBD1, given 6 matching bases. The receptor was derived from a human donor in good health. Sequenced material: T cells isolated from PBMCs. The DNA is as follows: TGTGCCAGTAGTACCCAGGGGAGCGAGCAGTACTTC. The encoded protein is CASSTQGSEQYF.